These 27 T cell receptor beta chains came from one sample sequenced in a study of T-cell reconstitution after alpha-beta-depleted transplantation in children. Preparing the TCRbeta library involved the use of unique molecular identifiers. Using its own MiXCR run on the PCR reads, TCRdb lists one record per CDR3 protein. The sample comprises under 400,000 distinct CDR3 sequences, more than 20% of which are singletons, and 11% rests with the top ten. The sequenced sample was PBMCs, mostly from graft donor cells, obtained 180 days after TCRalphabeta/CD19-depleted stem cell transplant. The source is a male patient younger than 18 who had a stem cell transplant for acute lymphoblastic leukemia, so the T cells may come from the graft donor.

A note on this clonotype: It may be a read error: a sequence one base away is much more abundant. The chain employs TRBV5-1 and TRBJ2-7; 7 bases align to TRBD2. Germline-derived CDR1 and CDR2 are SGHRS and YFSETQ. The CDR3 consists of 15 residues. The V and J ends lost 4 bases and 4 bases, in that order; junction bases with no gene match: 11. The chain's CDR3 is CASSEGGSRSYEQYF. In DNA form, the CDR3 reads TGCGCCAGCAGCGAGGGCGGGAGTCGCTCTTACGAGCAGTACTTC.

The chain links TRBV18 to TRBJ2-1; 10 bases are a match to TRBD2. Trimming removed 3 bases from V and 2 bases from J; junction bases left unmatched: 10. This CDR3 contains 18 residues. Looked up from germline, CDR1 is KGHSH and CDR2 is LQKENI. In DNA form, the CDR3 reads TGTGCCAGCTCACCTGCGCTAGCGGGAGTTATCGCCTACAATGAGCAGTTCTTC. Translation gives CASSPALAGVIAYNEQFF.

The chain recombines TRBV4-2 with TRBJ1-5; possible D gene TRBD1, 5 bases. Between the trimmed V and J ends, which lost 0 bases and 4 bases, there was a span of 16 bases. The CDR3 is made up of 17 amino acids. Per the germline V gene, CDR1 is LGHNA and CDR2 is YNFKEQ. The CDR3 coding sequence is TGTGCCAGCAGCCAAGATCAGCCGGACACTTATAATCAGCCCCAGCATTTT. It specifies CASSQDQPDTYNQPQHF.

The V and J genes are TRBV7-8 and TRBJ2-6; D uncertain. The CDR3 is 18 amino acids. Germline V gene data show CDR1 as SGHVS and CDR2 as FQNEAQ. V was clipped by 2 bases and J by 0 bases, with 14 bases between them. CDR3 nucleotides: TGTGCCAGCAGCTTAAATGGGCTAGGAGACTCTGGGGCCAACGTCCTGACTTTC. Encoded protein: CASSLNGLGDSGANVLTF.

V usage is TRBV7-2 and J usage is TRBJ2-3; no clear D. V was trimmed by 1 base and J by 0 bases, leaving 14 bases between them. From germline, CDR1 is SGHTA and CDR2 FQGNSA. The length of the CDR3 is 17 residues. CDR3 residues: CASSLGSVPISTDTQYF. The DNA for the CDR3 is TGTGCCAGCAGCTTAGGTTCGGTTCCTATTAGCACAGATACGCAGTATTTT.

This clonotype showed up just a few times. The chain couples TRBV24-1 to TRBJ2-1; D gene ambiguous. Germline V gives CDR1 KGHDR, CDR2 SFDVKD. The CDR3 extends over 13 amino acids. V gave up 0 bases and J gave up 8 bases, with 7 bases separating them. CDR3 sequence reads: CATSDLLSDEQFF. CDR3 DNA: TGTGCCACCAGTGATTTGCTAAGTGATGAGCAGTTCTTC.

The chain uses TRBV11-2 and TRBJ2-4; TRBD1 matches at 7 bases. The germline V gene has CDR1 SGHAT and CDR2 FQNNGV. Trimming took 5 bases from V and 3 from J; bases not matched to a gene: 4. The CDR3 consists of 14 residues. The CDR3 reads CASSTHRGKNIQYF. The DNA for the CDR3 is TGTGCCAGCAGCACCCACAGGGGCAAAAACATTCAGTACTTC.

This clonotype appeared a few times. The genes are TRBV12-3 or TRBV12-4 and TRBJ2-6; D remains unclear. Trimming shortened V by 6 bases and J by 4 bases, and 4 bases separated the two germline ends. The CDR3 totals 12 residues. CDR3 DNA sequence: TGTGCCAGCAGCTGGGGGGCCAACGTCCTGACTTTC. This encodes CASSWGANVLTF.

This clonotype appeared many times. One junction end does not reproduce the germline sequence, and a read error may be involved. The rearrangement joins TRBV5-1 to TRBJ2-7; 11 nucleotides line up with TRBD1. Germline V gene lookup returns CDR1 SGHRS and CDR2 YFSETQ. This CDR3 region has 14 residues. The CDR3 coding sequence is TGTGCCAGCAGTCCAGGGACAGGGGGGTACGAGCAGTACTTC. This translates into CASSPGTGGYEQYF.

The chain links TRBV5-1 to TRBJ1-4; D unclear. CDR3 length equals 16 residues. Germline V gives CDR1 SGHRS, CDR2 YFSETQ. Trimming stripped 5 bases from V and 0 bases from J, with 14 bases between. CDR3 bases: TGCGCCAGCAGGAAGGACGCATACTCAACTAATGAAAAACTGTTTTTT. This codes for CASRKDAYSTNEKLFF.

The chain has TRBV28 and TRBJ2-7; possibly TRBD2 for D (5 bases). The germline V and J ends were trimmed by 5 bases and 3 bases, with 17 bases remaining between them. This CDR3 is built from 15 residues. Germline assignment: CDR1 MDHEN and CDR2 SYDVKM. The CDR3 reads CASSRSGSPFYEQYF. CDR3 in DNA: TGTGCCAGCAGTAGGTCGGGAAGCCCCTTCTACGAGCAGTACTTC. Full variable domain (missing parts from reference TRBV28 and TRBJ2-7): DVKVTQSSRYLVKRTGEKVFLECVQDMDHENMFWYRQDPGLGLRLIYFSYDVKMKEKGDIPEGYSVSREKKERFSLILESASTNQTSMYLCASSRSGSPFYEQYFGPGTRLTVT.

This clonotype occurred a few times. This chain's CDR3 is CASSPRTSGTYEQYF. DNA of the CDR3: TGTGCCAGCAGCCCCAGGACTAGCGGAACCTACGAGCAGTACTTC. The J gene is TRBJ2-7, the V gene TRBV3-1; 10 bases agree with TRBD2. V gave up 4 bases and J gave up 2 bases; unmatched junction bases: 5. Per the germline V gene, CDR1 is LGHDT and CDR2 is YNNKEL (reference sequence). This CDR3 comprises 15 residues.

This chain uses TRBV4-1 with TRBJ2-7; D is perhaps TRBD2 (5 bases). The CDR3 contains 15 residues. With 5 bases removed from V and 3 bases from J, the gap between germline ends came to 17 bases. The V gene's germline CDR1 is MGHRA and CDR2 YSYEKL. Here the CDR3 DNA reads TGCGCCAGCAGCAACCCTGCCCGGGGAAGCTACGAGCAGTACTTC. Amino acid sequence: CASSNPARGSYEQYF.

The genes are TRBV27 and TRBJ2-2; 9 bases are shared with TRBD2. The V gene end was trimmed by 2 bases and the J gene end by 1 base; junction bases not matched to a gene: 5. The length of the CDR3 is 17 residues. Germline values: CDR1 MNHEY, CDR2 SMNVEV (reference sequence). CDR3 loop: CASSLGILAGNTGELFF. The CDR3 DNA reads TGTGCCAGCAGTTTAGGGATACTAGCGGGGAACACCGGGGAGCTGTTTTTT.

CDR3 amino acids: CASSIHRGELFF. CDR3 coding DNA: TGTGCCAGTAGCATACATCGCGGGGAGCTGTTTTTT. V and J are TRBV19 and TRBJ2-2; no clear D gene. This CDR3 is built from 12 residues. In germline, CDR1 is LNHDA, CDR2 SQIVND (reference sequence). V lost 6 bases and J lost 7, with 9 bases in between.

The genes are TRBV28 and TRBJ2-3; possible D gene TRBD2, 7 bases. CDR3 length equals 15 residues. Looked up from germline, CDR1 is MDHEN and CDR2 is SYDVKM. Trimming left V 2 bases short and J 2 bases short, with 11 bases between. The CDR3, as DNA: TGTGCCAGCAGTTTAGAGCGGGACATCACAGATACGCAGTATTTT. Protein sequence: CASSLERDITDTQYF. The full variable domain, completed using reference TRBV28 and TRBJ2-3, is DVKVTQSSRYLVKRTGEKVFLECVQDMDHENMFWYRQDPGLGLRLIYFSYDVKMKEKGDIPEGYSVSREKKERFSLILESASTNQTSMYLCASSLERDITDTQYFGPGTRLTVL.

The rearrangement uses TRBV6-5 and TRBJ2-2, with unresolved D. CDR1 and CDR2 (germline): MNHEY, SVGAGI. This CDR3 is 15 amino acids long. Trimming left V 6 bases short and J 8 bases short, with 19 bases between. CDR3 amino acids: CASSYSIPFVGELFF. The CDR3 DNA is TGTGCCAGCAGCTATTCGATCCCATTTGTAGGGGAGCTGTTTTTT.

This clonotype was detected only a few times. The CDR3 loop is CASSFYSGVAGYTF. The CDR3 DNA follows: TGTGCCAGCAGCTTTTACTCCGGGGTTGCTGGCTACACCTTC. V usage is TRBV7-8 and J usage is TRBJ1-2, with unresolved D. Trimming removed 3 bases at V and 7 bases at J, with 15 bases between. The CDR3 is made up of 14 amino acids. Germline CDR1 SGHVS, CDR2 FQNEAQ.

The rearrangement joins TRBV12-3 or TRBV12-4 to TRBJ1-1, with D unresolved. The length of the CDR3 is 13 residues. Between the trimmed V and J ends, which lost 5 bases and 4 bases, there was a span of 11 bases. DNA for the CDR3: TGTGCCAGCAGTCTCCCTAGAGCCACTGAAGCTTTCTTT. As protein: CASSLPRATEAFF.

In this sample, this clonotype turned up a few times. The genes are TRBV9 and TRBJ2-3; 8 nucleotides align to TRBD2. Germline V gene sequence: CDR1 SGDLS, CDR2 YYNGEE. The CDR3 extends over 15 amino acids. V shed 1 base, J shed 3 bases, and the junction held 4 bases outside the gene matches. The CDR3 region is CASSVRAGETDTQYF. In DNA, the CDR3 is TGTGCCAGCAGCGTACGAGCGGGAGAGACAGATACGCAGTATTTT.

This clonotype has more than one count but fewer than ten. The chain carries TRBV14 and TRBJ2-2; no definite D call. The CDR3 covers 14 residues. Trimming removed 0 bases at V and 13 bases at J, with 15 bases between. Germline CDR1 and CDR2: SGHDN and FVKESK. The CDR3 DNA reads as TGTGCCAGCAGCCAAGAGGCCTTGACTTGGAGGCTGTTTTTT. Translating it yields CASSQEALTWRLFF.

V gene TRBV6-5 combines with J gene TRBJ2-2; D might be TRBD2 (6 bases). Trimming took off 4 bases at V and 0 bases at J, with 9 bases between the two ends. Germline values: CDR1 MNHEY, CDR2 SVGAGI. The CDR3 sequence is 15 residues long. The CDR3 coding sequence is TGTGCCAGCAGTTGGGGACTTACGAACACCGGGGAGCTGTTTTTT. This gives the protein CASSWGLTNTGELFF.

The CDR3 region is CASSSGRGGETQYF. The CDR3 nucleotides read TGCGCCAGCAGCTCGGGCAGGGGCGGGGAGACCCAGTACTTC. The chain joins TRBV10-2 to TRBJ2-5; D is possibly TRBD1 (6 bases). CDR1 is WSHSY, CDR2 SAAADI, per germline. V was cut by 6 bases and J by 5 bases, with 16 bases left in between. The CDR3 sequence is 14 residues long.

The chain combines TRBV20-1 with TRBJ2-2; TRBD2 matches 11 bases. Trimming cost V 5 bases and J 8 bases; bases outside gene matches: 10. This CDR3 is 15 amino acids long. Germline V gene lookup returns CDR1 DFQATT and CDR2 SNEGSKA (reference sequence). The CDR3, as DNA: TGCAGTGCTGGTTTTAGCGGGAGGGCTATTGGGGAGCTGTTTTTT. Translating gives CSAGFSGRAIGELFF.

A few counts support this clonotype. This chain uses TRBV14 with TRBJ2-1; D perhaps matches TRBD2 (6 bases). V lost 2 bases, J lost 4 bases, and 12 bases lay in between. CDR1 is SGHDN, CDR2 FVKESK, per germline. CDR3 length equals 15 residues. The CDR3 region is CASSQLTRPYNEQFF. The CDR3 bases are TGTGCCAGCAGCCAATTGACTAGACCATACAATGAGCAGTTCTTC.

A few counts support this clonotype. CDR3 sequence (DNA): TGTGCCAGCAGCCCTCTTCGGGGGGGGCTCTACAATGAGCAGTTCTTC. Translating gives CASSPLRGGLYNEQFF. The chain recombines TRBV11-2 with TRBJ2-1, with 8 bases lining up with TRBD2. The CDR3 totals 16 residues. In germline, CDR1 is SGHAT, CDR2 FQNNGV. J gave up 3 bases and V 5 bases, and 9 bases lay outside the gene matches.

This clonotype was seen only a few times. The chain links TRBV5-1 to TRBJ2-7; D is perhaps TRBD1 (7 bases). Trimming took 1 base from V and 1 from J, leaving 15 bases between them. The germline gives CDR1 SGHRS, CDR2 YFSETQ. There are 16 residues in the CDR3. The CDR3 here is CASSLNAGQSSYEQYF. CDR3 DNA: TGCGCCAGCAGCTTGAATGCGGGACAGAGTTCCTACGAGCAGTACTTC.